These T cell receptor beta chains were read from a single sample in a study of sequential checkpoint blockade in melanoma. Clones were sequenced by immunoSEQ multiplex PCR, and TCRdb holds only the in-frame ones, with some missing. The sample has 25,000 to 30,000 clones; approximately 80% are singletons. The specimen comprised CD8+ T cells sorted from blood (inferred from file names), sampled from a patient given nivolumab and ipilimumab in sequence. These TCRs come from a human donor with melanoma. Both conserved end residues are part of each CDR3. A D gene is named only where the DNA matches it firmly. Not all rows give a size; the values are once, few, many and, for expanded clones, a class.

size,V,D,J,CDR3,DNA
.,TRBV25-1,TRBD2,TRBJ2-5,CASSGKAGGPGETQYF,TGTGCCAGCAGTGGAAAAGCGGGGGGGCCTGGAGAGACCCAGTACTTC
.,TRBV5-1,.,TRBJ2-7,CASSSETGEGTYEQYF,TGCGCCAGCAGCTCGGAAACAGGAGAGGGGACATACGAGCAGTACTTC
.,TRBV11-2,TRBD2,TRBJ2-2,CASSGLAGGRSTGELFF,TGTGCCAGCAGCGGACTAGCGGGGGGGCGAAGCACCGGGGAGCTGTTTTTT
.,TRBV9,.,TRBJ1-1,CASSVGQMNTEAFF,TGTGCCAGCAGCGTAGGGCAGATGAACACTGAAGCTTTCTTT
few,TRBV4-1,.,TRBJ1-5,CASSQEHRASGQPQHF,TGCGCCAGCAGCCAAGAGCACAGGGCTAGCGGGCAGCCCCAGCATTTT
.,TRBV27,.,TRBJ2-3,CASSFKDTQYF,TGTGCCAGCAGTTTTAAAGATACGCAGTATTTT
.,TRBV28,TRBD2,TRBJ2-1,CASRPAGGYNEQFF,TGTGCCAGCAGACCCGCCGGGGGGTACAATGAGCAGTTCTTC
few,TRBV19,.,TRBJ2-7,CASSPSRGSYEQYF,TGTGCCAGTAGTCCCTCACGGGGTAGTTACGAGCAGTACTTC
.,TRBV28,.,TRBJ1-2,CASSSTTEYGYTF,TGTGCCAGCAGTTCTACGACAGAGTATGGCTACACCTTC
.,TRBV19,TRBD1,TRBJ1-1,CASSTRTGNTEAFF,TGTGCCAGTAGTACTCGGACAGGGAACACTGAAGCTTTCTTT
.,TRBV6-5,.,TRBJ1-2,CASSYSAGFDGYTF,TGTGCCAGCAGTTACTCGGCAGGTTTTGATGGCTACACCTTC
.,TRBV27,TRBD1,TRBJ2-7,CASSPGTGGGYEQYF,TGTGCCAGCAGTCCCGGGACAGGGGGAGGCTACGAGCAGTACTTC
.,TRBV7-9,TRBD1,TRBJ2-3,CASSVQGWGTDTQYF,TGTGCCAGCAGCGTACAGGGGTGGGGCACAGATACGCAGTATTTT
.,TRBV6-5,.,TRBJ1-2,CASSYSGFGTYGYTF,TGTGCCAGCAGTTACTCGGGATTTGGGACATATGGCTACACCTTC
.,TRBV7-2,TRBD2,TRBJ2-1,CASSNSGGARNEQFF,TGTGCCAGCAGTAATAGCGGGGGGGCCAGGAATGAGCAGTTCTTC
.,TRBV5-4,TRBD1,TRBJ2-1,CASSVPGQGISNEQFF,TGTGCCAGCAGCGTGCCGGGACAGGGGATCTCCAATGAGCAGTTCTTC
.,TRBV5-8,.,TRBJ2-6,CASRHRAGANVLTF,TGTGCCAGCAGACACAGGGCCGGGGCCAACGTCCTGACTTTC
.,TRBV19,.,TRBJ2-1,CASSIMGGNEQFF,TGTGCCAGTAGTATTATGGGCGGGAATGAGCAGTTCTTC